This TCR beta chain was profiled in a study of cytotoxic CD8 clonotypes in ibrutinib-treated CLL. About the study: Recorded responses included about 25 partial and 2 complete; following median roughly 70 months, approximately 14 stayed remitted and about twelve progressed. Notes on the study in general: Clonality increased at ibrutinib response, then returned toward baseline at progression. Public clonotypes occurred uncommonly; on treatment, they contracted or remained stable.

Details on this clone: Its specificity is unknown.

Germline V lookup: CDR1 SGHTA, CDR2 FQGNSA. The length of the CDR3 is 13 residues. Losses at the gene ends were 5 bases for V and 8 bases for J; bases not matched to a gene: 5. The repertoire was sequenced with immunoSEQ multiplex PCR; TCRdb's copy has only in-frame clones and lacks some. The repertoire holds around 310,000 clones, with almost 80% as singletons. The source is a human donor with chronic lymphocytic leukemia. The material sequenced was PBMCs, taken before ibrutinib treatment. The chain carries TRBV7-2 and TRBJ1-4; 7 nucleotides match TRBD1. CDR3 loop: CASSRQGREKLFF. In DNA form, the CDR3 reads TGTGCCAGCAGCCGACAGGGTCGAGAAAAACTGTTTTTT.